The T cell receptor (beta chain) described here comes from a study of blood T cell repertoires in COVID-19 (dated by TCRdb to the early 2020s). The study in broad terms: The collaborator samples originated in the United States, Italy and Spain and spanned the acute and convalescent phases of COVID-19. The prospective study material was composed of cDNA or gDNA derived from T cells, B-cell-depleted T cells, or PBMCs. Deeply sampled blood TCRbeta repertoires from subjects exposed to, actively infected with, or recovered from COVID-19 were included in the dataset. The samples were drawn from the first 160 participants of the ongoing ImmuneRACE study and from over 950 subjects provided by 6 global collaborators. Sample metadata almost always included a de-identified subject ID, COVID-19 status, age in years and sex. Where available, HLA class I and class II types were obtained from metadata supplied by the sample provider rather than from assay-based typing. The repertoires were made available in a free public database intended to serve as a resource for research on the immune response to SARS-CoV-2. The paper as a whole reports these results and caveats: The quantity of clinical and demographic metadata differed by source and by participant and was supplied without curation.

With respect to this clone: The target of this receptor is not known. Nothing much larger sits one base from this clone, and base qualities are not available.

CDR1 MGHRA and CDR2 YSYEKL are derived from the germline V gene. V loses 4 bases, J loses 9 bases, and the germline ends lie 10 bases apart. Including cysteine and phenylalanine, the CDR3 has 12 amino acids. Only CDR3 DNA remains: 36 bases, in frame from the first base. Each collaborating institution followed its own protocols to collect whole blood in K2EDTA tubes. For TCRbeta analysis, collaborators shipped samples as frozen whole blood, isolated PBMCs, or DNA extracted from either of those sample types. TCRbeta CDR3 regions were amplified from genomic DNA using the immunoSEQ Assay, a bias-controlled multiplex PCR. The authors' pipeline ran thus. Nucleated cell counts per sample were estimated from amplification of reference gene primers within the assay. To quantify the absolute abundance of each unique TCRbeta CDR3 rearrangement, sequence reads were collapsed and filtered. Productive Simpson clonality was computed per sample as the square root of Simpson's diversity index over productive rearrangements. TCRdb limited this immuneACCESS table to in-frame rearrangements with V and J called. A share of clones is missing; checked studies link under half to unresolved V genes, and the rest is unexplained. The V and J calls and clone size were taken over from that table, and D and trimming were inferred from the DNA. This sample gives about 140,000 clones in total; approximately 79% of them show up just once. Roughly 8.6% of the sample belongs to the ten largest clones.

Recombination joined TRBV4-1 with TRBJ2-1, with the D gene too uncertain to name. Specimen: peripheral blood. This TCR derives from a man in his fifties with active or convalescent COVID-19. In nucleotides, the sequence is TGCGCCAGCAGCCCCCTAGATAGTGAGCAGTTCTTC. Translated, it gives CASSPLDSEQFF.